This T cell receptor (beta chain) was sequenced for a study of Ad26.COV2.S vaccination and SARS-CoV-2 variants. Whole-study context: Trial arm assignment for the donor was COV1001 Ad26.COV2.S.

Generated by immunoSEQ multiplex PCR, the TCRdb table keeps only in-frame clones and is missing some. The sample consists of around 300,000 clones, approximately 86% of them appearing once. Treatment reported: some 20 received Ad26.COV2.S at low or high dose, single or two shots; about 5 received placebo; per-sample allocation not given. On day 63 after the first injection, vaccine and placebo recipients gave samples. Vaccine was an Ad26 vector expressing Wuhan-strain SARS-CoV-2 spike. The CDR3 sequence is 16 residues long. CDR1 SGHRS and CDR2 YFSETQ come from the germline V gene. J gave up 0 bases and V 6 bases, and 7 bases lay outside the gene matches.

This sequence was found in a person between 18 and 65 years old who received the Ad26.COV2.S COVID-19 vaccine or a placebo. The V gene is TRBV5-1, the J gene TRBJ2-2, with 8 bases lining up with TRBD2. The starting material was peripheral blood, obtained in a trial of Ad26.COV2.S vaccine versus placebo. The CDR3 nucleotides read TGCGCCAGCATGCAAACTAGCGGTGCGAACACCGGGGAGCTGTTTTTT. The encoded protein is CASMQTSGANTGELFF.